The 32 T cell receptor beta chains in this list originate from one sample, sequenced in a study of control samples from healthy donors and cancer patients. TCRdb's table, derived via immunoSEQ multiplex PCR, lists solely in-frame clones and lacks some. The data show around 30,000 clones, about 85% seen once. The sample comprised PBMCs. These TCRs come from a woman aged 40 to 50 with lung cancer.

The chain is built from TRBV7-2 and TRBJ2-1, with 9 bases matching TRBD2. The V segment lost 5 bases and the J segment 7 bases; nucleotides outside the gene matches: 9. CDR1 SGHTA and CDR2 FQGNSA come from the germline V gene. This CDR3 is 15 amino acids long. The CDR3 DNA reads TGTGCCAGCAGCCCCGCCACTAGCGGGTGGAATGAGCAGTTCTTC. Protein product: CASSPATSGWNEQFF.

The V and J genes are TRBV19 and TRBJ1-5; TRBD1 is a possible D gene (6 bases). The CDR3 runs 19 residues. Germline CDR1 reads LNHDA; CDR2 reads SQIVND (reference sequence). V gave up 0 bases and J gave up 3 bases, with 21 bases separating them. The CDR3 DNA is TGTGCCAGTAGTATAGATCTCCCGGACAGAAGACGGATCAATCAGCCCCAGCATTTT. Protein: CASSIDLPDRRRINQPQHF.

The chain carries TRBV19 and TRBJ2-2; maybe TRBD2 (5 bases). The CDR3 contains 16 residues. V shed 3 bases and J shed 5 bases, with 16 bases lying between them. The V gene's germline CDR1 is LNHDA and CDR2 SQIVND (reference sequence). The CDR3 coding sequence is TGTGCCAGTAGTATCGAGGGTCTAGTTGGTACCGGGGAGCTGTTTTTT. Protein sequence: CASSIEGLVGTGELFF.

This clone was seen a few times. This chain links TRBV20-1 with TRBJ1-5; unclear D gene. The CDR3 spans 13 residues. Germline V gene data show CDR1 as DFQATT and CDR2 as SNEGSKA (reference sequence). Trimming removed 3 bases at V and 4 bases at J, with 10 bases between. For the CDR3, the DNA is TGCAGTGCTAGTGCCCTAGGGAATCAGCCCCAGCATTTT. It specifies CSASALGNQPQHF.

This clone was counted once. The chain recombines TRBV19 with TRBJ2-5; 8 positions match TRBD2. CDR1 is LNHDA, CDR2 SQIVND, per germline (reference sequence). Trimming removed 5 bases from V and 4 bases from J; junction bases left unmatched: 12. The CDR3 covers 16 residues. CDR3 DNA: TGTGCCAGTAGTCTCCCGGGCGGGGGGCTAGGAGAGACCCAGTACTTC. Translation gives CASSLPGGGLGETQYF.

The V call is TRBV18, the J call TRBJ1-3, with D possibly TRBD1 on 5 matching bases. In germline, CDR1 is KGHSH, CDR2 LQKENI. The CDR3 has 15 residues. Deletions cut 3 bases from V and 3 bases from J, with 12 bases between. CDR3 protein: CASSPLGTVGNTIYF. The DNA for the CDR3 is TGTGCCAGCTCACCCCTCGGGACGGTTGGAAACACCATATATTTT. The variable domain in full, completed from reference TRBV18 and TRBJ1-3, reads NAGVMQNPRHLVRRRGQEARLRCSPMKGHSHVYWYRQLPEEGLKFMVYLQKENIIDESGMPKERFSAEFPKEGPSILRIQQVVRGDSAAYFCASSPLGTVGNTIYFGEGSWLTVV.

This chain joins TRBV27 and TRBJ1-2; D is unclear. V was pared by 5 bases and J by 0 bases, with 7 bases between. This CDR3 region has 13 residues. Germline values: CDR1 MNHEY, CDR2 SMNVEV (reference sequence). CDR3 sequence reads: CASSPRPNYGYTF. The DNA for the CDR3 is TGTGCCAGCAGTCCGAGACCTAACTATGGCTACACCTTC.

The genes are TRBV30 and TRBJ2-1; TRBD1 or TRBD2 may be the D gene (5 bases each). V was cut by 2 bases and J by 4 bases, with 12 bases left in between. The V gene's germline CDR1 is GTSNPN and CDR2 SVGIG (reference sequence). CDR3 length equals 14 residues. The CDR3 region is CAWSPGTAYNEQFF. For the CDR3, the DNA is TGTGCCTGGAGTCCCGGGACGGCATACAATGAGCAGTTCTTC.

Here the CDR3 DNA reads TGCGCCAGCAGCTTGGAAGACAGGAACACTGAAGCTTTCTTT. Translation: CASSLEDRNTEAFF. This chain connects TRBV5-1 to TRBJ1-1; maybe TRBD1 (5 bases). The CDR3 is made up of 14 amino acids. V was trimmed by 0 bases and J by 1 base, leaving 7 bases between them. Germline CDR1 SGHRS, CDR2 YFSETQ.

This rearrangement joins TRBV4-2 to TRBJ2-7; TRBD1 matches at 10 bases. CDR1 and CDR2 from the germline V gene are LGHNA and YNFKEQ. J gave up 6 bases and V 3 bases, and 11 bases lay outside the gene matches. The CDR3 length is 16 residues. CDR3 sequence reads: CASSHFTGTGASEQYF. Here the CDR3 DNA reads TGTGCCAGCAGCCATTTCACCGGGACAGGGGCTTCCGAGCAGTACTTC.

The V call is TRBV5-1, the J call TRBJ2-6; possibly TRBD1 for D (6 bases). Trimming took 4 bases from V and 2 from J, leaving 10 bases between them. Germline V CDR1 and CDR2: SGHRS, YFSETQ. The CDR3 contains 15 residues. The CDR3 coding sequence is TGCGCCAGCAGCCCACAGGGAGCTGGGGCCAACGTCCTGACTTTC. Translation gives CASSPQGAGANVLTF.

CDR3 protein: CASSPGYEQFF. The CDR3 DNA sequence: TGTGCCAGCAGCCCAGGATACGAGCAGTTCTTC. The chain links TRBV11-1 to TRBJ2-1; no reliable D call. CDR3 length: 11 amino acids. V was pared by 5 bases and J by 10 bases, with 9 bases between. The germline V gene has CDR1 SGHAT and CDR2 FQDESV (reference sequence).

The chain combines TRBV30 with TRBJ2-7; maybe TRBD1 (5 bases). Looked up from germline, CDR1 is GTSNPN and CDR2 is SVGIG (reference sequence). The V gene lost 2 bases and the J gene lost 3 bases, with 8 bases spanning the gap. The CDR3 is 12 amino acids. CDR3 protein: CAWSRTGYEQYF. DNA for the CDR3: TGTGCCTGGAGTCGTACAGGCTACGAGCAGTACTTC.

This chain uses TRBV5-1 with TRBJ1-2; D call uncertain. Germline CDR1 and CDR2: SGHRS and YFSETQ. V shed 1 base and J shed 2 bases, with 6 bases lying between them. The CDR3 loop spans 13 amino acids. CDR3 in DNA: TGCGCCAGCAGCTTGTGGCAGAACTATGGCTACACCTTC. Its translation: CASSLWQNYGYTF.

The J gene is TRBJ2-5, the V gene TRBV18; D gene ambiguous. Germline loops: CDR1 KGHSH, CDR2 LQKENI. CDR3 length: 13 amino acids. The V end was cut by 3 bases, the J end by 2 bases, with 7 bases between. The DNA for the CDR3 is TGTGCCAGCTCACCGTCGACACAAGAGACCCAGTACTTC. Protein: CASSPSTQETQYF. The whole variable domain, remainder taken from reference TRBV18 and TRBJ2-5, is NAGVMQNPRHLVRRRGQEARLRCSPMKGHSHVYWYRQLPEEGLKFMVYLQKENIIDESGMPKERFSAEFPKEGPSILRIQQVVRGDSAAYFCASSPSTQETQYFGPGTRLLVL.

The rearrangement links TRBV9 to TRBJ1-1; D is undetermined. Trimming stripped 0 bases from V and 3 bases from J, with 9 bases between. The CDR3 loop spans 14 amino acids. CDR1 is SGDLS and CDR2 is YYNGEE in the germline V gene. CDR3 residues: CASSVDSGYTEAFF. CDR3 bases: TGTGCCAGCAGCGTAGATTCCGGGTACACTGAAGCTTTCTTT.

V is TRBV13 and J is TRBJ2-3, with D maybe TRBD2 (5 bases). V lost 1 base and J lost 3, with 17 bases in between. CDR3 length: 17 amino acids. The V gene's germline CDR1 is PRHDT and CDR2 FYEKMQ (reference sequence). Here the CDR3 DNA reads TGTGCCAGCAGCTTAGCCGCAGGATCGGGAAAGACAGATACGCAGTATTTT. This gives the protein CASSLAAGSGKTDTQYF.

The rearrangement links TRBV9 to TRBJ2-7; D call uncertain. The V end was cut by 0 bases, the J end by 4 bases, with 11 bases between. The CDR3 sequence is 14 residues long. Germline V gene lookup returns CDR1 SGDLS and CDR2 YYNGEE. CDR3 nucleotides: TGTGCCAGCAGCGTAGAGTCAGCTTCGTACGAGCAGTACTTC. This encodes CASSVESASYEQYF.

The chain joins TRBV24-1 to TRBJ2-1; 9 bases agree with TRBD1. The germline V gene has CDR1 KGHDR and CDR2 SFDVKD. The CDR3 spans 17 residues. The V and J ends lost 3 bases and 8 bases, in that order; junction bases with no gene match: 13. For the CDR3, the DNA is TGTGCCACCAGTGATGAGGGAACAGGGGGCGCCCTAGATGAGCAGTTCTTC. Amino acids: CATSDEGTGGALDEQFF.

The chain joins TRBV30 to TRBJ1-1, with a weak D call TRBD1 (5 bases). Germline CDR1 reads GTSNPN; CDR2 reads SVGIG (reference sequence). Trimming removed 8 bases at V and 0 bases at J, with 13 bases between. The CDR3 runs 13 residues. The CDR3 region has the DNA TGTGCCGGGGGTAGAGGCCTGAACACTGAAGCTTTCTTT. Translating gives CAGGRGLNTEAFF.

The chain uses TRBV19 and TRBJ1-1, with 8 bases that match TRBD1. J lost 8 bases, V lost 3 bases, and 11 bases had no gene match. The germline V gene has CDR1 LNHDA and CDR2 SQIVND (reference sequence). The CDR3 totals 15 residues. CDR3 loop: CASSIPGTGRGEAFF. CDR3 DNA: TGTGCCAGTAGTATCCCCGGGACAGGACGAGGGGAAGCTTTCTTT.

The V call is TRBV7-6, the J call TRBJ1-1, with D uncertain. Trimming took off 6 bases at V and 0 bases at J, with 14 bases between the two ends. Germline CDR1 and CDR2: SGHVS and FNYEAQ. The CDR3 loop spans 15 amino acids. The CDR3 loop is CASSQKGYMNTEAFF. CDR3 DNA: TGTGCCAGCAGTCAGAAGGGCTACATGAACACTGAAGCTTTCTTT.

The rearrangement links TRBV7-3 to TRBJ2-3, with D unresolved. V lost 1 base, J lost 2 bases, and 4 bases lay in between. This CDR3 contains 13 residues. CDR1 is SGHTA and CDR2 is FQGTGA in the germline V gene. As DNA, the CDR3 is TGTGCCAGCAGCTTAATCTCCACAGATACGCAGTATTTT. Protein: CASSLISTDTQYF.

This clone was observed once. The rearrangement links TRBV19 to TRBJ1-1; possibly TRBD1 for D (5 bases). The CDR3 length is 15 residues. Germline-derived CDR1 and CDR2 are LNHDA and SQIVND (reference sequence). Trimming left V 5 bases short and J 6 bases short, with 19 bases between. Here the CDR3 DNA reads TGTGCCAGTAGTCCGCGGGGGAGGTCTGGGGCTGAAGCTTTCTTT. Its protein is CASSPRGRSGAEAFF.

The rearrangement joins TRBV28 to TRBJ2-7; 9 nucleotides align to TRBD2. After removal of 8 bases from V and 3 bases from J, the junction contained 5 bases not matched to a gene. This CDR3 has 13 residues. Looked up from germline, CDR1 is MDHEN and CDR2 is SYDVKM. The CDR3: CASETSGRYEQYF. CDR3 DNA: TGTGCCAGCGAGACTAGCGGACGCTACGAGCAGTACTTC. The full variable domain, completed using reference TRBV28 and TRBJ2-7, is DVKVTQSSRYLVKRTGEKVFLECVQDMDHENMFWYRQDPGLGLRLIYFSYDVKMKEKGDIPEGYSVSREKKERFSLILESASTNQTSMYLCASETSGRYEQYFGPGTRLTVT.

CDR3 amino acids: CAWSAGAGGYTF. In DNA form, the CDR3 reads TGTGCCTGGAGTGCAGGGGCGGGTGGCTACACCTTC. The chain has TRBV30 and TRBJ1-2; D might be TRBD1 (6 bases). Trimming removed 1 base from V and 7 bases from J, with 10 bases in between. The germline gives CDR1 GTSNPN, CDR2 SVGIG (reference sequence). CDR3 length: 12 amino acids.

The V call is TRBV5-4, the J call TRBJ1-5, with D possibly matching TRBD1 (5 bases). From germline, CDR1 is SGHNT and CDR2 YYREEE (reference sequence). The CDR3 loop spans 16 amino acids. V was pared by 0 bases and J by 0 bases, with 10 bases between. The CDR3 coding sequence is TGTGCCAGCAGCTTGGACGGACACCATAGCAATCAGCCCCAGCATTTT. It translates to CASSLDGHHSNQPQHF.

The chain joins TRBV7-2 to TRBJ2-2, with D maybe TRBD2 (5 bases). Germline CDR1 SGHTA, CDR2 FQGNSA. The V end was cut by 5 bases, the J end by 6 bases, with 13 bases between. The CDR3 loop spans 14 amino acids. CDR3 DNA: TGTGCCAGCAGCCCCCTCGCGGGTGCCGGGGAGCTGTTTTTT. The encoded protein is CASSPLAGAGELFF.

The CDR3 DNA follows: TGTGCCACCAGCCTCGGTCACTCCTACGAGCAGTACTTC. The encoded protein is CATSLGHSYEQYF. This chain links TRBV15 with TRBJ2-7; no clear D. The germline V gene has CDR1 LNHNV and CDR2 YYDKDF (reference sequence). There are 13 residues in the CDR3. Trimming pared 5 bases from V and 0 bases from J, leaving 8 bases between.

V and J are TRBV21-1 and TRBJ1-2. TRBV21-1 is recorded as a pseudogene. This CDR3 has 13 residues. This chain's CDR3 is CASSNRVNYGYTF. CDR3 nucleotides: TGTGCCAGCAGCAACCGGGTTAACTATGGCTACACCTTC.

This sequence joins TRBV10-1 and TRBJ2-3, with 8 positions matching TRBD2. The CDR3 runs 14 residues. V was clipped by 5 bases and J by 3 bases; unmatched bases: 4. Germline assignment: CDR1 WNHNN and CDR2 SYGVQD (reference sequence). The CDR3 loop is CASSLAGPTDTQYF. The CDR3 nucleotides are TGCGCCAGCAGTTTAGCGGGGCCAACAGATACGCAGTATTTT.

This clone was counted a single time. This chain joins TRBV19 and TRBJ2-3, with D possibly being TRBD1 or TRBD2 (7 bases each). The germline V gene has CDR1 LNHDA and CDR2 SQIVND (reference sequence). The CDR3 has 14 amino acids. Trimming cost V 5 bases and J 4 bases, with 13 bases left between them. The CDR3 region is CASSYQGGADTQYF. The CDR3 DNA reads TGTGCCAGTAGTTATCAGGGGGGGGCAGATACGCAGTATTTT.